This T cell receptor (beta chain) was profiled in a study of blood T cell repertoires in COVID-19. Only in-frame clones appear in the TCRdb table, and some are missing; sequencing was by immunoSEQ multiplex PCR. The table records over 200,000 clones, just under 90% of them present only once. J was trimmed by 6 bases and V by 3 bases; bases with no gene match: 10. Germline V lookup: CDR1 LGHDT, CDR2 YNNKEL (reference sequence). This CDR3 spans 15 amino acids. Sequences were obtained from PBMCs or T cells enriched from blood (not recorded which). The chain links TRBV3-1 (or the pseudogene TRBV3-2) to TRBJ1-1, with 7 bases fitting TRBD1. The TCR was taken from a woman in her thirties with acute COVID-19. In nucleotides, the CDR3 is TGTGCCAGCAGCCAGGTGGCCTTACAGGGGTCTGAAGCTTTCTTT. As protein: CASSQVALQGSEAFF.